This T cell receptor (beta chain) derives from a study of shared clonotypes between healthy human individuals. In the original processing: Without quality scores, immunoSEQ junctional reads could not be filtered like full-length reads. The method was immunoSEQ multiplex PCR; TCRdb's version includes in-frame clones alone and lacks a portion of them. V, J and clone size were drawn from that table, and D and trimming were deduced from the DNA. The repertoire holds about 2 million clones, with over 85% as singletons. V gave up 3 bases and J gave up 0 bases; unmatched junction bases: 8. The CDR3 is made up of 16 amino acids. The germline V gene has CDR1 LNHNV and CDR2 YYDKDF (reference sequence). Naive CD8 cells, CD45RO-negative and positively selected for CCR7, excluded terminally differentiated effector memory CD45RA+ cells.

The receptor was derived from a man aged 18 to 30 in good health. Sequencing was carried out using naive CD8+ T cells sorted from blood. The chain recombines TRBV15 with TRBJ2-7; 7 bases agree with TRBD1. CDR3 DNA sequence: TGTGCCACCAGCAGGCCAGGGACAGCGAGCTCCTACGAGCAGTACTTC. This translates into CATSRPGTASSYEQYF.